The 14 T cell receptor beta chains listed next were all sequenced from one sample in a study of response to subunit inactivated influenza vaccine. MiXCR was run by TCRdb on the RT-PCR reads, yielding one entry per CDR3 protein. Among some 500,000 distinct CDR3 sequences, 15% to 20% were seen once, and the ten largest hold approximately 3%. The material was CD4+ T cells sorted from PBMCs, obtained less than 30 months after vaccination. Source of these receptors: a man in his fifties or sixties who received an inactivated influenza vaccine.

This clonotype was seen a few times. V gene TRBV4-2 combines with J gene TRBJ2-3; possibly TRBD2 for D (6 bases). The CDR3 has 13 amino acids. Germline V gives CDR1 LGHNA, CDR2 YNFKEQ. V was cut by 1 base and J by 6 bases, with 8 bases left in between. The CDR3 protein is CASSQGAGDTQYF. CDR3 coding DNA: TGTGCCAGCAGCCAAGGGGCGGGGGATACGCAGTATTTT.

The table lists this clonotype with a few counts. CDR3 in amino acids: CASSPWTSGRTGNPTTDTQYF. The CDR3 DNA is TGTGCCAGCAGCCCGTGGACTAGCGGGAGGACGGGAAACCCTACCACAGATACGCAGTATTTT. This chain uses TRBV11-1 with TRBJ2-3; 14 nucleotides match TRBD2. The CDR3 extends over 21 amino acids. Germline CDR1 is SGHAT and CDR2 is FQDESV (reference sequence). The V and J ends lost 5 bases and 2 bases, in that order; junction bases with no gene match: 18.

This chain uses TRBV11-1 with TRBJ2-5; the match to TRBD2 covers 16 bases. V lost 4 bases and J lost 6; bases outside the gene matches: 14. The CDR3 has 19 amino acids. CDR1 SGHAT and CDR2 FQDESV come from the germline V gene (reference sequence). CDR3 sequence reads: CASSSAGLAGGRGWKTQYF. CDR3 sequence (DNA): TGTGCCAGCAGCTCCGCGGGACTAGCGGGGGGGCGGGGTTGGAAGACCCAGTACTTC.

This clonotype was observed a handful of times. The chain carries TRBV6-2 or TRBV6-3 and TRBJ2-5, with 9 bases identical to TRBD2. CDR3 length equals 13 residues. J lost 1 base, V lost 10 bases, and 4 bases had no gene match. The V gene's germline CDR1 is MNHEY and CDR2 SVGEGT. CDR3 loop: CATKTSGQETQYF. For the CDR3, the DNA is TGTGCCACCAAGACTAGCGGCCAAGAGACCCAGTACTTC.

This clonotype was seen more than once but under ten times. The J gene is TRBJ1-1, the V gene TRBV4-1, with D possibly being TRBD1 (5 bases). The CDR3 extends over 17 amino acids. Germline CDR1 reads MGHRA; CDR2 reads YSYEKL. Trimming removed 2 bases from V and 0 bases from J, with 16 bases in between. CDR3 residues: CASSQSGAPLMNTEAFF. The CDR3 nucleotides read TGCGCCAGCAGCCAAAGTGGGGCACCACTCATGAACACTGAAGCTTTCTTT.

A few counts support this clonotype. This could be a read error, since a much larger clone is one nucleotide away. In DNA form, the CDR3 reads TGCAGTGCTAGAGACGAGACCCAGTACTTC. It translates to CSARDETQYF. V is TRBV20-1 and J is TRBJ2-5; D is ambiguous. Trimming removed 0 bases from V and 5 bases from J, with 1 base in between. CDR1 and CDR2 from the germline V gene are DFQATT and SNEGSKA (reference sequence). This CDR3 is built from 10 residues.

This clonotype was found once. CDR3 nucleotide sequence: TGTGCCACCAGTGATCGAAGCTCGCCTCAAGAGACCCAGTACTTC. This gives the protein CATSDRSSPQETQYF. The rearrangement uses TRBV24-1 and TRBJ2-5; D ambiguous. In germline, CDR1 is KGHDR, CDR2 SFDVKD. V lost 3 bases and J lost 2, with 12 bases in between. This CDR3 is 15 amino acids long.

This clonotype was picked up many times. This chain links TRBV20-1 with TRBJ2-1; TRBD2 matches 7 bases. The CDR3 is 12 residues long. With 6 bases clipped from V and 7 bases from J, the junction kept 6 bases outside the gene matches. The germline V gene encodes CDR1 DFQATT and CDR2 SNEGSKA (reference sequence). CDR3 in DNA: TGCAGTGCACTAGCGAATAAGAATGAGCAGTTCTTC. Its translation is CSALANKNEQFF.

This chain connects TRBV2 to TRBJ2-5; maybe TRBD2 (6 bases). Germline CDR1 reads SNHLY; CDR2 reads FYNNEI. CDR3 size: 15 residues. Trimming took off 6 bases at V and 2 bases at J, with 16 bases between the two ends. The CDR3 DNA follows: TGTGCCAGCAGCCCACAAGGACTAAGACAAGAGACCCAGTACTTC. Residues: CASSPQGLRQETQYF.

V usage is TRBV29-1 and J usage is TRBJ1-1, with 9 bases lining up with TRBD1. V lost 6 bases and J lost 5; bases outside the gene matches: 7. This CDR3 has 13 amino acids. The V gene's germline CDR1 is SQVTM and CDR2 ANQGSEA. In nucleotides, the CDR3 is TGCAGCGTCCGACAGGGGGGGCGAACTGAAGCTTTCTTT. Its translation is CSVRQGGRTEAFF.

This clonotype was seen a handful of times. The V call is TRBV5-1, the J call TRBJ2-2, with D unresolved. This CDR3 has 16 amino acids. Looked up from germline, CDR1 is SGHRS and CDR2 is YFSETQ. V dropped 0 bases and J dropped 0 bases, with 9 bases sitting between them. Here the CDR3 reads CASSLERESNTGELFF. The CDR3 DNA follows: TGCGCCAGCAGCTTGGAAAGAGAGTCGAACACCGGGGAGCTGTTTTTT.

This chain uses TRBV12-3 or TRBV12-4 with TRBJ1-1; TRBD1 is a possible D gene (5 bases). Trimming took 1 base from V and 3 from J, leaving 12 bases between them. CDR3 length equals 15 residues. CDR3 DNA: TGTGCCAGCAGTTTAGTCCCGGGACGGGACACTGAAGCTTTCTTT. It is translated as CASSLVPGRDTEAFF.

This clonotype occurred a few times. The rearrangement uses TRBV19 and TRBJ2-6; D may be TRBD1 (6 bases). Trimming pared 5 bases from V and 0 bases from J, leaving 11 bases between. Germline CDR1 LNHDA, CDR2 SQIVND (reference sequence). This CDR3 has 16 amino acids. The CDR3 DNA reads TGTGCCAGTAGTCCGAAAGGGGGCTCTGGGGCCAACGTCCTGACTTTC. It yields the protein CASSPKGGSGANVLTF.

This chain uses TRBV10-3 with TRBJ2-7; 11 bases agree with TRBD1. The V gene end was trimmed by 10 bases and the J gene end by 2 bases; junction bases not matched to a gene: 4. The CDR3 sequence is 13 residues long. Germline values: CDR1 ENHRY, CDR2 SYGVKD. In nucleotides, the CDR3 is TGTGCCACCGGGGGACAGGGGGCCTACGAGCAGTACTTC. Translation gives CATGGQGAYEQYF.